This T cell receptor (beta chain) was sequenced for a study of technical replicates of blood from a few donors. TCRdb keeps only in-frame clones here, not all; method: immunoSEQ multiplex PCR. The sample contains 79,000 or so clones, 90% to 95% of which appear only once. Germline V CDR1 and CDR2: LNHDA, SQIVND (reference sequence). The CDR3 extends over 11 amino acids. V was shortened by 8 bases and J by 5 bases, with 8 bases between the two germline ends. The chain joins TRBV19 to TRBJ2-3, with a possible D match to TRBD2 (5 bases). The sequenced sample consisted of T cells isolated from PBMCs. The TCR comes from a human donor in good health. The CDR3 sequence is CASSAGDTQYF. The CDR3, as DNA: TGTGCCAGTTCTGCGGGAGATACGCAGTATTTT.